Reported below is one TCR beta chain. Its antigen remains unidentified. The data stem from a study of shared clonotypes between healthy human individuals. At the level of the study: Three plates were used per donor for CD4 naive, three for CD4 memory, two for CD8 naive and one for CD8 memory.

Findings and caveats of the study: Researchers sampled only blood; tissue repertoires likely differ.

Trimming removed 2 bases at V and 0 bases at J, with 9 bases between. The CDR3 has 14 residues. CDR1 SGHRS and CDR2 YFSETQ come from the germline V gene. Deep was the level at which the assay was run. Repertoires were generated with immunoSEQ multiplex PCR, while TCRdb's copy carries only in-frame clones and drops some. The table records 400,000 to 600,000 clones, 95% to 96% of them present only once. This receptor was obtained from a woman between 25 and 40 years old in good health. The sequenced sample was naive CD4+ T cells sorted from blood. Subset meaning: CD45RA+ positively selected. The V gene is TRBV5-1, the J gene TRBJ2-7; D call uncertain. DNA of the CDR3: TGCGCCAGCAGCTTATACGGAACCTCCTACGAGCAGTACTTC. It yields the protein CASSLYGTSYEQYF.